This paragraph reports one T cell receptor (beta chain). This sample is drawn from a study of cytomegalovirus exposure and HLA in healthy donors. This CDR3 comprises 11 residues. Germline CDR1 reads SNHLY; CDR2 reads FYNNEI. The V end lost 3 bases, the J end lost 4 bases, and 4 bases lay between the germline ends. PCR amplification relied on 60 Vbeta primers (plus 13 Jbeta primers). Libraries were prepared by immunoSEQ multiplex PCR; TCRdb keeps only in-frame clonotypes and omits some of them. This table holds over 200,000 clones, approximately 82% found once. This sequence joins TRBV2 and TRBJ2-7; no firm D call. Sequenced material: PBMCs. This sequence originates from a woman in her 40s in good health and CMV-seronegative. The CDR3 spells CASSDRYEQYF. CDR3 coding DNA: TGTGCCAGCAGTGACAGGTACGAGCAGTACTTC.